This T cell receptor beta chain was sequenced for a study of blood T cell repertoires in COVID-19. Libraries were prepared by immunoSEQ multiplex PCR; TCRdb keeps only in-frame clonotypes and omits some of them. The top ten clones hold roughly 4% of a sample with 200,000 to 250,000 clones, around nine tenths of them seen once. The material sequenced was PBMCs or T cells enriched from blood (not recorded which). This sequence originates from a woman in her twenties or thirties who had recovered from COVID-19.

The CDR3 spells CASSPTGLAGGYNEQFF. For the CDR3, the DNA is TGCGCCAGCAGCCCCACCGGACTAGCGGGAGGGTACAATGAGCAGTTCTTC. V and J are TRBV4-1 and TRBJ2-1; TRBD2 aligns across 15 bases. The CDR3 extends over 17 amino acids. The V gene end was trimmed by 4 bases and the J gene end by 4 bases; junction bases not matched to a gene: 5. CDR1 and CDR2 (germline): MGHRA, YSYEKL.